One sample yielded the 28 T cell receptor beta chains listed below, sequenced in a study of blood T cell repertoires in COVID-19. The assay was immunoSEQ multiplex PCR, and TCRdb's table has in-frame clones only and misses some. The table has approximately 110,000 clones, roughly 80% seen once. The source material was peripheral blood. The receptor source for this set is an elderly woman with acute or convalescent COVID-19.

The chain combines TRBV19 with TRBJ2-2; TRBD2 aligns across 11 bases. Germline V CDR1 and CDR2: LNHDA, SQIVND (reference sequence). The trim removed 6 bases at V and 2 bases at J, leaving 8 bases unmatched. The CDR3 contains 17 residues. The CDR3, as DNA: TGTGCCAGTAGAGGCGGCGGGACTAGCGGAAACACCGGGGAGCTGTTTTTT. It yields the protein CASRGGGTSGNTGELFF.

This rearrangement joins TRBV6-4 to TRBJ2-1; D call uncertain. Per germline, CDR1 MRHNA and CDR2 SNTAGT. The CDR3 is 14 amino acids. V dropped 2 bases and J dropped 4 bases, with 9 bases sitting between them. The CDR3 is CASSDTQSYNEQFF. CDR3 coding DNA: TGTGCCAGCAGTGACACCCAGTCATACAATGAGCAGTTCTTC.

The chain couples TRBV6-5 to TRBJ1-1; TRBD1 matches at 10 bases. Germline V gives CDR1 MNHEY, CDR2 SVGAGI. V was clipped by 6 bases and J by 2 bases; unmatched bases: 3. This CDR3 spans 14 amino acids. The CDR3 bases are TGTGCCAGCAGCCGGACAGGGGGAAACACTGAAGCTTTCTTT. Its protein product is CASSRTGGNTEAFF.

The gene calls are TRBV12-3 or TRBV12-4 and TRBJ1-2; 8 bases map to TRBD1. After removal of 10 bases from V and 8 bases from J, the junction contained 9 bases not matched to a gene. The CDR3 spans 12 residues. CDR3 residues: CANTLPGGGYTF. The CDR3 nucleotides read TGTGCCAATACGCTACCAGGGGGCGGCTACACCTTC.

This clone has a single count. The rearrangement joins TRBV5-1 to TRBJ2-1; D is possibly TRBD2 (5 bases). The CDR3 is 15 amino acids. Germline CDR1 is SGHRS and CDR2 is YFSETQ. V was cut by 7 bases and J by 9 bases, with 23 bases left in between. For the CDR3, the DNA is TGCGCCAGCGACCCCAACAGCGCGGGCAGCGGTGAGCAGTTCTTC. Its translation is CASDPNSAGSGEQFF. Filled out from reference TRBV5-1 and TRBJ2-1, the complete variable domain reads KAGVTQTPRYLIKTRGQQVTLSCSPISGHRSVSWYQQTPGQGLQFLFEYFSETQRNKGNFPGRFSGRQFSNSRSEMNVSTLELGDSALYLCASDPNSAGSGEQFFGPGTRLTVL.

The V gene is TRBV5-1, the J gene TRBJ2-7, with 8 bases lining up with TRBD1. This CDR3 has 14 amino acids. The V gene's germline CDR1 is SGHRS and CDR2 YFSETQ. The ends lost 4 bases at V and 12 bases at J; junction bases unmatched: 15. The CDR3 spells CASSPGQGVVGRYF. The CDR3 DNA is TGCGCCAGCAGCCCTGGACAGGGTGTGGTTGGGCGGTACTTC.

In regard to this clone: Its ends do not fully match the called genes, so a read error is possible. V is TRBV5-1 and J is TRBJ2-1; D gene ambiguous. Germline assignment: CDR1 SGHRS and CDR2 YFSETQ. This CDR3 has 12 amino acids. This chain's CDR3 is CASRLGTDEQFF. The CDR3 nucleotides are TGCGCCAGCAGATTGGGTACGGATGAGCAGTTCTTC.

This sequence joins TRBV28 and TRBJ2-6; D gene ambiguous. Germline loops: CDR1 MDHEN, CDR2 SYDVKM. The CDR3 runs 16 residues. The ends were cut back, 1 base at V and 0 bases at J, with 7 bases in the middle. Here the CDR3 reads CASSLSGSSGANVLTF. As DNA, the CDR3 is TGTGCCAGCAGTTTATCAGGTAGCTCTGGGGCCAACGTCCTGACTTTC.

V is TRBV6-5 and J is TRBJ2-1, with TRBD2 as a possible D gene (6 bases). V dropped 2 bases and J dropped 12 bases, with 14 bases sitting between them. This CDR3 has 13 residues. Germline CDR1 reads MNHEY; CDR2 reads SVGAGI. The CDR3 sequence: CASSYLSGTPQFF. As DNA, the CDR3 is TGTGCCAGCAGTTACCTGTCAGGGACTCCGCAGTTCTTC.

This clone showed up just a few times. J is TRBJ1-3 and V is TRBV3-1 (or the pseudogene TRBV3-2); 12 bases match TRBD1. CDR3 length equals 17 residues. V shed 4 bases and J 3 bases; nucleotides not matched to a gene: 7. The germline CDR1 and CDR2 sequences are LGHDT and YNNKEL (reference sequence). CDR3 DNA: TGTGCCAGCAGCCGGAGGGGACAGGGGGCATTTGGAAACACCATATATTTT. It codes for CASSRRGQGAFGNTIYF.

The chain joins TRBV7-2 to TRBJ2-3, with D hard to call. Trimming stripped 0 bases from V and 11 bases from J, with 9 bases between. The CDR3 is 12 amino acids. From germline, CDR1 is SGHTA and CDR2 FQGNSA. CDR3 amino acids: CASSLAGLLQYF. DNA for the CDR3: TGTGCCAGCAGCTTAGCGGGCTTACTGCAGTATTTT. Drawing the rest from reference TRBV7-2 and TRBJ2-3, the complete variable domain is GAGVSQSPSNKVTEKGKDVELRCDPISGHTALYWYRQSLGQGLEFLIYFQGNSAPDKSGLPSDRFSAERTGGSVSTLTIQRTQQEDSAVYLCASSLAGLLQYFGPGTRLTVL.

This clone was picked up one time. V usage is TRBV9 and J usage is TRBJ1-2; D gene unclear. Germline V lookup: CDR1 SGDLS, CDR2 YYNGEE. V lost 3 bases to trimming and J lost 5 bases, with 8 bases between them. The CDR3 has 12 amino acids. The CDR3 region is CASSATVYGYTF. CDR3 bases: TGTGCCAGCAGCGCGACTGTGTATGGCTACACCTTC.

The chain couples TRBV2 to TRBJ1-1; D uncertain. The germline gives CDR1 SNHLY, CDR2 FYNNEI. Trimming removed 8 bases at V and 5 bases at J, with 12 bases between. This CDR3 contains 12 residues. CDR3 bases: TGTGCCAGCCTCTCAGGCGGGACTGAAGCTTTCTTT. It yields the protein CASLSGGTEAFF.

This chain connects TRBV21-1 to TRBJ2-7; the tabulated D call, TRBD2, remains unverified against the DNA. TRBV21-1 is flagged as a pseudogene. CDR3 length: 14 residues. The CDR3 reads CASSKLAGVPEQYF. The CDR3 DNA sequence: TGTGCCAGCAGCAAACTAGCGGGAGTCCCCGAGCAGTACTTC.

The CDR3 loop reads CASSSPTSGSYEQYF. Here the CDR3 DNA reads TGTGCCAGCAGTTCCCCTACTAGCGGCTCCTACGAGCAGTACTTC. J is TRBJ2-7 and V is TRBV28; 8 bases are shared with TRBD2. This CDR3 spans 15 amino acids. Germline loops: CDR1 MDHEN, CDR2 SYDVKM. The J segment lost 0 bases and the V segment lost 4 bases, leaving 5 bases of the junction unmatched.

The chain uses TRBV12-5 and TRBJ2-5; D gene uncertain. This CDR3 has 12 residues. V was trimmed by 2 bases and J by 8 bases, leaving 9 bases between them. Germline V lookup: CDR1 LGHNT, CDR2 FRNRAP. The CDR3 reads CASGLPLYTQYF. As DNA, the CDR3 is TGTGCTAGTGGTTTGCCCCTCTACACCCAGTACTTC.

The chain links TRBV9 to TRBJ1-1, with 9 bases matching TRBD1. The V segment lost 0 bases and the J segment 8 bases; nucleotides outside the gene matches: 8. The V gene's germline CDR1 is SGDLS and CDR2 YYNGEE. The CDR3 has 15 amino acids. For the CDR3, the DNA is TGTGCCAGCAGCGTAGTCCGGACAGGGGTGTCCGAAGCTTTCTTT. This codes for CASSVVRTGVSEAFF.

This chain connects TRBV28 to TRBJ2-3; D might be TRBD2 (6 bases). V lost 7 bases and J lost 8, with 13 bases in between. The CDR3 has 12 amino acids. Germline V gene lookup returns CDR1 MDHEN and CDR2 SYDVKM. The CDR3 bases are TGTGCCAGCACTCTTATGGGGGGTACGCAGTATTTT. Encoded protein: CASTLMGGTQYF.

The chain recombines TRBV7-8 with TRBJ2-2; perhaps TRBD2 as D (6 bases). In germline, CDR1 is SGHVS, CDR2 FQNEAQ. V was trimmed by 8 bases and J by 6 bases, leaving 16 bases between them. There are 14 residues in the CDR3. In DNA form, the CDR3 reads TGTGCCAGCGGACTAACCCCGGGGGCCGGGGAGCTGTTTTTT. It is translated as CASGLTPGAGELFF.

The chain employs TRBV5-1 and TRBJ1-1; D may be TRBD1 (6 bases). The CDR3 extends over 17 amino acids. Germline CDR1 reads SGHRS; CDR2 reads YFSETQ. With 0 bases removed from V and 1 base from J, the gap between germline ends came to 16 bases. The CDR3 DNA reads TGCGCCAGCAGCTTGGCCTTCGGTCAGGGGCAGAACACTGAAGCTTTCTTT. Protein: CASSLAFGQGQNTEAFF.

CDR3 sequence: CASIGGDPQETQYF. CDR3 coding DNA: TGTGCCAGCATCGGGGGGGACCCCCAAGAGACCCAGTACTTC. The rearrangement joins TRBV2 to TRBJ2-5; 8 bases map to TRBD2. CDR1 SNHLY and CDR2 FYNNEI come from the germline V gene. The CDR3 loop spans 14 amino acids. V shed 7 bases and J 1 base; nucleotides not matched to a gene: 5. Complete variable domain (other parts from reference TRBV2 and TRBJ2-5): EPEVTQTPSHQVTQMGQEVILRCVPISNHLYFYWYRQILGQKVEFLVSFYNNEISEKSEIFDDQFSVERPDGSNFTLKIRSTKLEDSAMYFCASIGGDPQETQYFGPGTRLLVL.

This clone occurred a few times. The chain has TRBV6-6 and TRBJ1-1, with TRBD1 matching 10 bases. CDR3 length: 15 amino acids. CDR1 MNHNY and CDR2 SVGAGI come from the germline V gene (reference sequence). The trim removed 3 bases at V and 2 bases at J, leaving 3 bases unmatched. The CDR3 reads CASSYDRGLNTEAFF. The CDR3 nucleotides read TGTGCCAGCAGTTATGACAGGGGGCTAAACACTGAAGCTTTCTTT.

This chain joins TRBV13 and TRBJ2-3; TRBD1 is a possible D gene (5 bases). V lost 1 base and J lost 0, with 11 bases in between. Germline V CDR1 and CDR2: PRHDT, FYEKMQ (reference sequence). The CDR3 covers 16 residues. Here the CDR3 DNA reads TGTGCCAGCAGCTTAGCCTCAGGGCGGAGCACAGATACGCAGTATTTT. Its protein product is CASSLASGRSTDTQYF.

In nucleotides, the CDR3 is TGTGCCAGCTCACCGGGACAGGGATTCTCTGGGGCCAACGTCCTGACTTTC. Translated: CASSPGQGFSGANVLTF. This chain links TRBV18 with TRBJ2-6; TRBD1 aligns across 9 bases. This CDR3 is built from 17 residues. The ends lost 3 bases at V and 0 bases at J; junction bases unmatched: 3. The V gene's germline CDR1 is KGHSH and CDR2 LQKENI.

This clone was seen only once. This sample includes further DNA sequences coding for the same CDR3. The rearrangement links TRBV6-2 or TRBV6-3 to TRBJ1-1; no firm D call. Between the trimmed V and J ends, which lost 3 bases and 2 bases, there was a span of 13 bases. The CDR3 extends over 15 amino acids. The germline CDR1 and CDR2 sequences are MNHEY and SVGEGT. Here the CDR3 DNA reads TGTGCCAGCAGTTATCGGGCGGGAGTCAACACTGAAGCTTTCTTT. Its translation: CASSYRAGVNTEAFF.

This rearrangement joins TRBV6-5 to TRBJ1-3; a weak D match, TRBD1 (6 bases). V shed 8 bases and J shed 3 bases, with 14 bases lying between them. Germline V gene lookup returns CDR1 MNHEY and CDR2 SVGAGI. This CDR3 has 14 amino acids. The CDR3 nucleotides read TGTGCCAGCGGCCCGGGACAATTTGGAAACACCATATATTTT. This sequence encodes CASGPGQFGNTIYF.

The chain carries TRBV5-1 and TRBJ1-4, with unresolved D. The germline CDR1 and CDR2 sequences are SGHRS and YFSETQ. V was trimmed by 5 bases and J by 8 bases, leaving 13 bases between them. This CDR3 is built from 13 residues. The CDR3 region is CASSKGPGEKLFF. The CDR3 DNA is TGCGCCAGCAGTAAGGGCCCGGGAGAAAAACTGTTTTTT.

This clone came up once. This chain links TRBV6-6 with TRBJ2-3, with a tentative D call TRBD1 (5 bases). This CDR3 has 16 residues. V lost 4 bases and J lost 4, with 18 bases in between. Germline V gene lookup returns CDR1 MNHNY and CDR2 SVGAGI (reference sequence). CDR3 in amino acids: CASSSTKGNGADTQYF. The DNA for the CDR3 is TGTGCCAGCAGTTCCACTAAGGGGAATGGGGCAGATACGCAGTATTTT.